Detailed here is one T cell receptor beta chain. The antigen remains undetermined. The data stem from a study of cytomegalovirus exposure and HLA in healthy donors. Study results and limitations: A missense variant in DCLRE1C was later tied to TCR beta V- and J-gene trimming.

CDR1 and CDR2 from the germline V gene are MNHEY and SMNVEV (reference sequence). The CDR3 contains 13 residues. Unmatched junction bases numbered 11, after V lost 10 bases and J lost 7 bases. Researchers ran the PCR with 60 Vbeta and 13 Jbeta primers. Some clones are missing from TCRdb's copy, which holds only in-frame ones; the method was immunoSEQ multiplex PCR. The sample shows 150,000 or so clones, approximately 80% of them seen only once. The chain employs TRBV27 and TRBJ2-7; 9 bases align to TRBD1. This TCR was recovered from a man aged 25 to 40 in good health and CMV-seropositive. The sequenced sample was PBMCs. This CDR3 reads CAMFRQGEWEQYF. For the CDR3, the DNA is TGTGCCATGTTCCGACAGGGGGAATGGGAGCAGTACTTC.